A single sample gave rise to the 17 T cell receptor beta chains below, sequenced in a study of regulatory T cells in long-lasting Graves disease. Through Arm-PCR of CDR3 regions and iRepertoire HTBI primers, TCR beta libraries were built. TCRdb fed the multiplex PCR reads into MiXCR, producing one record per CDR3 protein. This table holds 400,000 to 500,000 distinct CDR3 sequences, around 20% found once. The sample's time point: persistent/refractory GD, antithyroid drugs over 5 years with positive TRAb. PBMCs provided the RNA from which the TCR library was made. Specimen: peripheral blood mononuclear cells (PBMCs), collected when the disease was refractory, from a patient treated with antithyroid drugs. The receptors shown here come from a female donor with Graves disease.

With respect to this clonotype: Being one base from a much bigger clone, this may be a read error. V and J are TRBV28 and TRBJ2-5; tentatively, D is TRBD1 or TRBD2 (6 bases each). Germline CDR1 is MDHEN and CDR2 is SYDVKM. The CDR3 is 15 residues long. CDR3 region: CASSSTGVFREIQYF. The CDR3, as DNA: TGTGCCAGCAGTTCGACAGGAGTGTTTCGGGAGATCCAGTACTTC. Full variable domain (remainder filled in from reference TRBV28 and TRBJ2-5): DVKVTQSSRYLVKRTGEKVFLECVQDMDHENMFWYRQDPGLGLRLIYFSYDVKMKEKGDIPEGYSVSREKKERFSLILESASTNQTSMYLCASSSTGVFREIQYFGPGTRLLVL.

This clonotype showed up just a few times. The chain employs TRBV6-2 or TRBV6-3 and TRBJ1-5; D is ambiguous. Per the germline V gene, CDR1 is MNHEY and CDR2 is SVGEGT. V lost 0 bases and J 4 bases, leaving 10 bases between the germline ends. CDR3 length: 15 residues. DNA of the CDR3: TGTGCCAGCAGTTACTCGGCCGGGGTGAATCAGCCCCAGCATTTT. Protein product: CASSYSAGVNQPQHF.

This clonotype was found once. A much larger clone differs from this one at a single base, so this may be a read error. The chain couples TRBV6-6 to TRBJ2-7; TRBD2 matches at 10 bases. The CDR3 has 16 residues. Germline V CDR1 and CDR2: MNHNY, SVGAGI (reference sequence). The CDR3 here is CAGSYSRLAGEYEQYF. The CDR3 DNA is TGTGCCGGCAGTTACTCGAGGCTAGCGGGGGAATACGAGCAGTACTTC.

CDR3: CASSQEFPPEYNEQFF. Written as DNA, the CDR3 is TGTGCCAGCAGCCAAGAATTTCCCCCAGAATACAATGAGCAGTTCTTC. The genes are TRBV14 and TRBJ2-1; D is unclear. V was clipped by 0 bases and J by 4 bases, with 13 bases between them. The CDR3 runs to 16 residues. From germline, CDR1 is SGHDN and CDR2 FVKESK.

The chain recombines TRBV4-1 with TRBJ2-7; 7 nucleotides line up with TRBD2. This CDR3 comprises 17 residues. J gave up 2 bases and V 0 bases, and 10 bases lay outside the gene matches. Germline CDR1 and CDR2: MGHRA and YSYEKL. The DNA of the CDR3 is TGCGCCAGCAGCCAAGATTTACGGTCTAGCGGACCCTACGAGCAGTACTTC. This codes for CASSQDLRSSGPYEQYF.

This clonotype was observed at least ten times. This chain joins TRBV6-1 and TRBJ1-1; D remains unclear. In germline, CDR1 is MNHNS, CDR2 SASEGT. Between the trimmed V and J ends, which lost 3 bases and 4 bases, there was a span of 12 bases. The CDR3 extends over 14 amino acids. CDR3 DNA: TGTGCCAGCAGTGACGGACTCTCCGGCACTGAAGCTTTCTTT. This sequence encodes CASSDGLSGTEAFF.

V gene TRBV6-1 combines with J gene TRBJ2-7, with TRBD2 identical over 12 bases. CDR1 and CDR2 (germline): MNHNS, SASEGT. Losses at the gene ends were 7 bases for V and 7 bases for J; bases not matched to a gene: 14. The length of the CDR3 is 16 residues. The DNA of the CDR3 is TGTGCCAGCACCCCGGCTAGCGGGAGGGCCAGGGGTGAGCAGTACTTC. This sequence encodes CASTPASGRARGEQYF.

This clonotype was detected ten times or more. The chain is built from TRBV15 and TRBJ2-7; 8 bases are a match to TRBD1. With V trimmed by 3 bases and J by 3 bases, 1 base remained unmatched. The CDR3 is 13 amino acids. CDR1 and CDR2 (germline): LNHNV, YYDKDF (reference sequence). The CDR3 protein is CATSRGQVYEQYF. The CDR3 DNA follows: TGTGCCACCAGCAGGGGACAGGTCTACGAGCAGTACTTC.

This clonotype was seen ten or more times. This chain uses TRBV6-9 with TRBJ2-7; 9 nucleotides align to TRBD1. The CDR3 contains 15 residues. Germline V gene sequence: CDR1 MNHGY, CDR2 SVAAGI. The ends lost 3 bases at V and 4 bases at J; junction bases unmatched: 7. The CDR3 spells CASSYYGTGSYEQYF. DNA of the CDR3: TGTGCCAGCAGTTACTATGGGACAGGGTCTTACGAGCAGTACTTC.

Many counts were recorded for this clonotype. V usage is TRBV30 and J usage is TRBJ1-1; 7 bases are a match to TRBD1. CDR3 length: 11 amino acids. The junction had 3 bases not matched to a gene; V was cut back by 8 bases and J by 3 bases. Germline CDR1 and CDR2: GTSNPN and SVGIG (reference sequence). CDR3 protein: CAHDRDTEAFF. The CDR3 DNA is TGTGCCCACGACAGGGACACTGAAGCTTTCTTT.

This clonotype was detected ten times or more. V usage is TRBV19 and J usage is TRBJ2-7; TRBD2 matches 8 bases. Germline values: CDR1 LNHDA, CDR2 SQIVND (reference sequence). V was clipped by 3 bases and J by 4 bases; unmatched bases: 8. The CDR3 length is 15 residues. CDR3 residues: CASSIQAGGRYEQYF. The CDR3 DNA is TGTGCCAGTAGTATCCAGGCGGGAGGAAGGTACGAGCAGTACTTC.

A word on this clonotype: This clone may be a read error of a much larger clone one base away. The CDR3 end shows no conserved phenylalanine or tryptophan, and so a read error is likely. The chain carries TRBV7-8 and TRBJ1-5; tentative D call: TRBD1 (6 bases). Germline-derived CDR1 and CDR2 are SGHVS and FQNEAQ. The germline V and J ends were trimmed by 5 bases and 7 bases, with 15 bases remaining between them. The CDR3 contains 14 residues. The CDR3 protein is CASSPDRLLQPQHS. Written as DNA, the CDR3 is TGTGCCAGCAGCCCCGACAGGTTGTTGCAGCCCCAGCATTCT.

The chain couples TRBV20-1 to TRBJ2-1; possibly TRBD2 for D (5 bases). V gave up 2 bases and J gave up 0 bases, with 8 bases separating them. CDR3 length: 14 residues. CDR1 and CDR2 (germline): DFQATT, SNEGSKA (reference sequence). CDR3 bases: TGCAGTGCTAGACGAGCGGACTCCTACAATGAGCAGTTCTTC. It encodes CSARRADSYNEQFF.

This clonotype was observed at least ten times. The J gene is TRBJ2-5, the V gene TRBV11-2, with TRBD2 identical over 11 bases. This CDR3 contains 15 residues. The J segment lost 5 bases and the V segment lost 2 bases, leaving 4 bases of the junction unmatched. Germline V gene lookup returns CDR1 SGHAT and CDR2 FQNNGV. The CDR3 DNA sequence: TGTGCCAGCAGCTTATATAGCGGGAGGGAGGAGACCCAGTACTTC. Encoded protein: CASSLYSGREETQYF.

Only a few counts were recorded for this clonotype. CDR3 residues: CASSPRLILSNQPQHF. The CDR3, as DNA: TGTGCCAGCTCCCCTCGGCTTATCCTTAGCAATCAGCCCCAGCATTTT. V is TRBV18 and J is TRBJ1-5; D is unclear. V was pared by 6 bases and J by 0 bases, with 15 bases between. The CDR3 covers 16 residues. Germline V lookup: CDR1 KGHSH, CDR2 LQKENI.

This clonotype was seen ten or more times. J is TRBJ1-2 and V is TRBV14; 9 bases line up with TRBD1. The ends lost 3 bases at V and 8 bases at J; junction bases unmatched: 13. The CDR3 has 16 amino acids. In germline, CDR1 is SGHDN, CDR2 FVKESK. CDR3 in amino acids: CASSHLPGQGLGGYTF. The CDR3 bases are TGTGCCAGCAGCCACCTACCGGGACAGGGCCTCGGGGGCTACACCTTC.

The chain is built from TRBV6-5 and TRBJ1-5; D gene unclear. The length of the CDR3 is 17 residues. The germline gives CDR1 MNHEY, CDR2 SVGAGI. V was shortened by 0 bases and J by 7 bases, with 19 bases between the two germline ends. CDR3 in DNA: TGTGCCAGCAGTTACTCTCAGGCCCAGGCGTCCCTACAGCCCCAGCATTTT. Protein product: CASSYSQAQASLQPQHF.